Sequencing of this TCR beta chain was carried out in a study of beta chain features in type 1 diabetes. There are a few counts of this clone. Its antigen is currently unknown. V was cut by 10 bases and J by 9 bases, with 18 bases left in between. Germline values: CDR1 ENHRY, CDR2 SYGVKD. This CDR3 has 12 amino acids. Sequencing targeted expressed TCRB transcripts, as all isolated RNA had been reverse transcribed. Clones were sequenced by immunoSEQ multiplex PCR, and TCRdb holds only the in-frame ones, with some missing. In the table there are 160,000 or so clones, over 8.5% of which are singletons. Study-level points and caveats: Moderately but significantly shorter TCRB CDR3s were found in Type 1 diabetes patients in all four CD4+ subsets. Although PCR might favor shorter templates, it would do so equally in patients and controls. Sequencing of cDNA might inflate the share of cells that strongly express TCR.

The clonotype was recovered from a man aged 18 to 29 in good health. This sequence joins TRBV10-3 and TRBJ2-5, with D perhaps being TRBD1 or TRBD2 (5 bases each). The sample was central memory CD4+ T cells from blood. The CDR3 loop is CASREGFGAQYF. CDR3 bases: TGTGCCAGCAGAGAGGGGTTTGGGGCCCAGTACTTC.